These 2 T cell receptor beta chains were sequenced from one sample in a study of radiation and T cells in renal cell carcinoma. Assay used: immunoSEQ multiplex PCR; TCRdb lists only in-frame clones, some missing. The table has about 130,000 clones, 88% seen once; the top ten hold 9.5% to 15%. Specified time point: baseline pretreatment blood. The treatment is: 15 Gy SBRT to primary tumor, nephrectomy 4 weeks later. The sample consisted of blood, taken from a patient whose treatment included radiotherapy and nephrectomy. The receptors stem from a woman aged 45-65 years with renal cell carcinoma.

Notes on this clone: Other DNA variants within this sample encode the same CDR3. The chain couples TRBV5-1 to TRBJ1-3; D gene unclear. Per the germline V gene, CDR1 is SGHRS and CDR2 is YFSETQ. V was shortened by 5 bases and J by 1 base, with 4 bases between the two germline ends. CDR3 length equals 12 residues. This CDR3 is CASRDSGNTIYF. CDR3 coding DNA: TGCGCCAGCAGGGATTCTGGAAACACCATATATTTT.

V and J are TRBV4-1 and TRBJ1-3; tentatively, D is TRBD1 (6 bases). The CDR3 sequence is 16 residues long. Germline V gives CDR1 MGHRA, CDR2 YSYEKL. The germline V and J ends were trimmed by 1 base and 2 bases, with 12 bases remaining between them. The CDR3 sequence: CASSQGRGFTGNTIYF. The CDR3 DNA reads TGCGCCAGCAGCCAAGGCAGGGGTTTCACTGGAAACACCATATATTTT.